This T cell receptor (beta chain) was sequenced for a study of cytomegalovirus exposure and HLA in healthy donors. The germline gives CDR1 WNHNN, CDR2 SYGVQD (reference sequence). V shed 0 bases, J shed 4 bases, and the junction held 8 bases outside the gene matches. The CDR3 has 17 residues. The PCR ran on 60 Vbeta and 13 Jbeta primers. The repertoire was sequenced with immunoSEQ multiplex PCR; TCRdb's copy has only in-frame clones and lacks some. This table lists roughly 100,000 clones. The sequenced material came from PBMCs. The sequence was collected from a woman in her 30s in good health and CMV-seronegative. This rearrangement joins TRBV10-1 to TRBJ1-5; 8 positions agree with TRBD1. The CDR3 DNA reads TGCGCCAGCAGTGAGTCAGGACAGGGTTGGGGGAATCAGCCCCAGCATTTT. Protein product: CASSESGQGWGNQPQHF.